One and the same sample provided the 16 T cell receptor beta chains below, sequenced in a study of blood T cell repertoires in COVID-19. Profiled with immunoSEQ multiplex PCR; TCRdb holds only in-frame clones, not every one. The sample contains approximately 500,000 clones, around 85% of which appear only once. The sample taken for sequencing was peripheral blood. The receptors stem from a human donor in a cohort sampled during active COVID-19.

The table lists this clone with a few counts. The chain recombines TRBV20-1 with TRBJ2-6, with D hard to call. The CDR3 length is 15 residues. In germline, CDR1 is DFQATT, CDR2 SNEGSKA (reference sequence). V lost 3 bases to trimming and J lost 4 bases, with 13 bases between them. The CDR3 region is CSASSPPRGANVLTF. The CDR3 DNA sequence: TGCAGTGCTAGTAGCCCGCCGCGGGGGGCCAACGTCCTGACTTTC.

This clone was counted a few times. The CDR3 DNA follows: TGTGCCAGCAGCTCATGGTCAGGTCTCGGGATCGCGATTCGATATGGCTACACCTTC. This codes for CASSSWSGLGIAIRYGYTF. The gene calls are TRBV5-6 and TRBJ1-2; D unresolved. CDR1 and CDR2 from the germline V gene are SGHDT and YYEEEE. The CDR3 sequence is 19 residues long. Between the trimmed V and J ends, which lost 3 bases and 5 bases, there was a span of 29 bases.

The chain joins TRBV7-9 to TRBJ1-1; D is undetermined. Germline V CDR1 and CDR2: SEHNR, FQNEAQ (reference sequence). The CDR3 spans 11 residues. With 11 bases removed from V and 1 base from J, the gap between germline ends came to 8 bases. The CDR3 reads CAAAANTEAFF. The CDR3 region has the DNA TGTGCCGCGGCGGCGAACACTGAAGCTTTCTTT. The variable domain in full, with the rest retrieved from reference TRBV7-9 and TRBJ1-1, is DTGVSQNPRHKITKRGQNVTFRCDPISEHNRLYWYRQTLGQGPEFLTYFQNEAQLEKSRLLSDRFSAERPKGSFSTLEIQRTEQGDSAMYLCAAAANTEAFFGQGTRLTVV.

This clone was found once. The chain recombines TRBV30 with TRBJ1-1; no clear D. The V end was cut by 3 bases, the J end by 4 bases, with 15 bases between. Germline loops: CDR1 GTSNPN, CDR2 SVGIG (reference sequence). The CDR3 length is 14 residues. In DNA, the CDR3 is TGTGCCTGGAGACCAAGGGAGGTGAGCACTGAAGCTTTCTTT. Encoded protein: CAWRPREVSTEAFF.

V is TRBV4-2 and J is TRBJ2-7, with D perhaps TRBD2 (6 bases). CDR1 LGHNA and CDR2 YNFKEQ come from the germline V gene. V lost 0 bases, J lost 3 bases, and 12 bases lay in between. The CDR3 runs to 15 residues. The CDR3 region is CASSQDLGSIYEQYF. The CDR3 DNA sequence: TGTGCCAGCAGCCAAGATCTCGGGAGTATCTACGAGCAGTACTTC.

The V call is TRBV6-2 or TRBV6-3, the J call TRBJ2-7; possibly TRBD2 for D (5 bases). Germline lookup yields CDR1 MNHEY and CDR2 SVGEGT. Between the trimmed V and J ends, which lost 0 bases and 7 bases, there was a span of 10 bases. The CDR3 sequence is 13 residues long. The CDR3 reads CASSYSMTTEQYF. In nucleotides, the CDR3 is TGTGCCAGCAGTTACTCGATGACTACTGAGCAGTACTTC.

The CDR3 DNA reads as TGTGCCAGCAGCTCTTACAGGGTAGAGGCTCAGCCCCAGCATTTT. Translation: CASSSYRVEAQPQHF. The rearrangement uses TRBV7-2 and TRBJ1-5, with a tentative D call TRBD1 (6 bases). V shed 4 bases and J shed 6 bases, with 16 bases lying between them. This CDR3 is 15 amino acids long. In germline, CDR1 is SGHTA, CDR2 FQGNSA.

V is TRBV28 and J is TRBJ1-3, with 9 bases fitting TRBD1. CDR1 is MDHEN and CDR2 is SYDVKM in the germline V gene. V shed 1 base and J 6 bases; nucleotides not matched to a gene: 7. The CDR3 is 16 residues long. CDR3: CASSLLGQGRVNTIYF. CDR3 DNA sequence: TGTGCCAGCAGTTTATTGGGACAGGGACGTGTAAACACCATATATTTT.

This chain uses TRBV19 with TRBJ1-2, with TRBD1 identical over 8 bases. Trimming cost V 5 bases and J 4 bases; bases outside gene matches: 12. The germline gives CDR1 LNHDA, CDR2 SQIVND (reference sequence). The CDR3 runs to 16 residues. CDR3 loop: CASSPQTGASIYGYTF. CDR3 nucleotide sequence: TGTGCCAGTAGTCCCCAGACAGGGGCATCTATCTATGGCTACACCTTC. The variable domain in full, completed from reference TRBV19 and TRBJ1-2, reads DGGITQSPKYLFRKEGQNVTLSCEQNLNHDAMYWYRQDPGQGLRLIYYSQIVNDFQKGDIAEGYSVSREKKESFPLTVTSAQKNPTAFYLCASSPQTGASIYGYTFGSGTRLTVV.

V usage is TRBV5-4 and J usage is TRBJ2-3, with 12 positions matching TRBD2. This CDR3 has 15 residues. Trimming cost V 6 bases and J 6 bases; bases outside gene matches: 8. Germline CDR1 reads SGHNT; CDR2 reads YYREEE (reference sequence). Here the CDR3 reads CASTATSGSEDTQYF. The CDR3, as DNA: TGTGCCAGCACCGCGACTAGCGGGAGTGAGGATACGCAGTATTTT.

V and J are TRBV6-1 and TRBJ1-1; D not certain. V was pared by 2 bases and J by 2 bases, with 6 bases between. This CDR3 spans 13 amino acids. The V gene's germline CDR1 is MNHNS and CDR2 SASEGT. DNA of the CDR3: TGTGCCAGCAGTGAAACAGCTAACACTGAAGCTTTCTTT. It codes for CASSETANTEAFF.

The rearrangement links TRBV28 to TRBJ2-3; a weak D match, TRBD2 (6 bases). The ends were cut back, 3 bases at V and 0 bases at J, with 16 bases in the middle. The CDR3 totals 17 residues. Per germline, CDR1 MDHEN and CDR2 SYDVKM. Here the CDR3 reads CASSFQGGTRSTDTQYF. The CDR3 DNA reads as TGTGCCAGCAGTTTTCAGGGCGGGACGCGTAGCACAGATACGCAGTATTTT.

This chain joins TRBV7-9 and TRBJ2-2; the match to TRBD2 covers 10 bases. CDR1 and CDR2 from the germline V gene are SEHNR and FQNEAQ (reference sequence). There are 15 residues in the CDR3. J was trimmed by 6 bases and V by 3 bases; bases with no gene match: 4. The CDR3 region is CASSLDLAGAGELFF. The CDR3 DNA is TGTGCCAGCAGCTTGGATCTAGCGGGAGCCGGGGAGCTGTTTTTT.

The chain joins TRBV2 to TRBJ1-2, with TRBD1 matching 7 bases. V was pared by 5 bases and J by 4 bases, with 10 bases of the junction left unmatched. CDR3 length: 15 amino acids. Germline values: CDR1 SNHLY, CDR2 FYNNEI. The CDR3 region has the DNA TGTGCCAGCAGTCCTACCAGGGGGGTAGGCTATGGCTACACCTTC. It translates to CASSPTRGVGYGYTF.

This clone has just one count. The rearrangement links TRBV5-1 to TRBJ2-2, with 10 bases matching TRBD2. CDR3 length: 17 residues. V lost 5 bases to trimming and J lost 1 base; unmatched junction nucleotides: 8. The germline gives CDR1 SGHRS, CDR2 YFSETQ. Written as DNA, the CDR3 is TGCGCCAGCAGTCCCGGGACTAGCGACATGAACACCGGGGAGCTGTTTTTT. It specifies CASSPGTSDMNTGELFF.

This sequence joins TRBV16 and TRBJ1-5; TRBD1 is a possible D gene (5 bases). The CDR3 is made up of 16 amino acids. V was cut by 4 bases and J by 3 bases, with 16 bases left in between. The V gene's germline CDR1 is KGHSY and CDR2 FQNENV. The CDR3 DNA reads as TGTGCCAGCAGCCCCCAGGGTGGAGCGAACAATCAGCCCCAGCATTTT. Residues: CASSPQGGANNQPQHF.